The 32 T cell receptor beta chains reported below all come from one sample, sequenced in a study of siplizumab effects on memory and regulatory T cells (dated by TCRdb to between 2018 and 2020). Libraries were built with the immunoSEQ multiplex PCR assay. TCRdb mirrors the immuneACCESS table, restricted to in-frame sequences. Some clones are absent from its copies; in checked studies, under half trace to an unresolved V gene, and the reason for the others is unknown. For this sample the table gives about 48,000 clones, of which about 90% were detected only once. Jointly, the top ten make up roughly 0.3% of the sample. Sequenced sample: naive CD8+ T cells sorted from blood. The cell subset or site label, as the study defines it: unstimulated naive T cells. These receptors were obtained from a human donor in good health.

This clone has more than one count but fewer than ten. This sequence joins TRBV2 and TRBJ2-2; 9 nucleotides align to TRBD1. Looked up from germline, CDR1 is SNHLY and CDR2 is FYNNEI. With 3 bases clipped from V and 4 bases from J, the junction kept 0 bases outside the gene matches. The CDR3 spans 14 residues. CDR3 region: CASSEGQGTGELFF. The CDR3 coding sequence is TGTGCCAGCAGTGAGGGACAGGGCACCGGGGAGCTGTTTTTT.

This clone was observed a few times. The rearrangement uses TRBV12-5 and TRBJ2-2, with TRBD2 matching 10 bases. Germline values: CDR1 LGHNT, CDR2 FRNRAP. V trimming: 3 bases; J trimming: 8 bases; junction bases outside the gene matches: 6. There are 15 residues in the CDR3. Here the CDR3 DNA reads TGTGCTAGTGGTTTACCTAGCGGGAGTGTGGGGGAGCTGTTTTTT. Protein product: CASGLPSGSVGELFF.

This sequence joins TRBV5-6 and TRBJ2-1; 10 positions agree with TRBD2. Per the germline V gene, CDR1 is SGHDT and CDR2 is YYEEEE. Trimming removed 5 bases from V and 8 bases from J; junction bases left unmatched: 7. This CDR3 has 14 amino acids. CDR3 sequence reads: CASSPGLAPDEQFF. Here the CDR3 DNA reads TGTGCCAGCAGTCCGGGACTAGCGCCCGATGAGCAGTTCTTC.

V gene TRBV19 combines with J gene TRBJ2-7, with TRBD1 identical over 12 bases. V shed 10 bases, J shed 5 bases, and the junction held 6 bases outside the gene matches. There are 13 residues in the CDR3. CDR1 LNHDA and CDR2 SQIVND come from the germline V gene (reference sequence). Here the CDR3 reads CATKGTGGHEQYF. CDR3 coding DNA: TGTGCCACTAAAGGGACAGGGGGCCACGAGCAGTACTTC.

This clone appeared a few times. The chain uses TRBV25-1 and TRBJ1-2; no definite D call. V lost 4 bases and J 5 bases, leaving 5 bases between the germline ends. The CDR3 is 11 residues long. The V gene's germline CDR1 is MGHDK and CDR2 SYGVNS. CDR3 sequence (DNA): TGTGCCAGCAGTGTAGGTTATGGCTACACCTTC. As protein: CASSVGYGYTF.

The J gene is TRBJ1-5, the V gene TRBV6-6, with 10 bases fitting TRBD1. Germline V gives CDR1 MNHNY, CDR2 SVGAGI (reference sequence). V was clipped by 7 bases and J by 9 bases; unmatched bases: 12. CDR3 size: 15 residues. CDR3 nucleotide sequence: TGTGCCAGCACCGGGGACAGGGGCCTTTTGGGGCCCCAGCATTTT. This gives the protein CASTGDRGLLGPQHF.

This sequence joins TRBV6-4 and TRBJ2-7, with D tentatively TRBD1 or TRBD2 (6 bases each). This CDR3 has 18 residues. Per germline, CDR1 MRHNA and CDR2 SNTAGT. Trimming removed 7 bases from V and 1 base from J, with 26 bases in between. CDR3: CASIFPGPTGAGSYEQYF. The CDR3 bases are TGTGCCAGCATTTTCCCCGGACCGACGGGGGCCGGGTCCTACGAGCAGTACTTC.

The chain couples TRBV9 to TRBJ1-2; D unresolved. The germline V gene has CDR1 SGDLS and CDR2 YYNGEE. Trimming took off 3 bases at V and 3 bases at J, with 9 bases between the two ends. This CDR3 spans 13 amino acids. DNA of the CDR3: TGTGCCAGCAGCGGGTCGAGGGACTATGGCTACACCTTC. This encodes CASSGSRDYGYTF.

The genes are TRBV27 and TRBJ2-1; TRBD2 might be the D (5 bases). V lost 3 bases and J 9 bases, leaving 6 bases between the germline ends. Germline CDR1 MNHEY, CDR2 SMNVEV (reference sequence). The CDR3 sequence is 11 residues long. The CDR3 reads CASSFGIEQFF. Here the CDR3 DNA reads TGTGCCAGCAGTTTCGGGATTGAGCAGTTCTTC.

This chain connects TRBV7-9 to TRBJ2-7; D may correspond to TRBD1 or TRBD2 (5 bases each). CDR3 length equals 15 residues. V shed 6 bases and J shed 5 bases, with 20 bases lying between them. The germline gives CDR1 SEHNR, CDR2 FQNEAQ (reference sequence). The CDR3 region has the DNA TGTGCCAGCAGTTCAAAGCCGGGACGCGAGGACGAGCAGTACTTC. It codes for CASSSKPGREDEQYF.

The CDR3 protein is CASSPRSSYEQYF. The CDR3 DNA sequence: TGTGCCAGCAGCCCGAGGAGCTCCTACGAGCAGTACTTC. The chain is built from TRBV5-6 and TRBJ2-7, with unresolved D. V was clipped by 4 bases and J by 0 bases, with 8 bases between them. The length of the CDR3 is 13 residues. Per the germline V gene, CDR1 is SGHDT and CDR2 is YYEEEE.

This chain connects TRBV27 to TRBJ2-5, with D uncertain. This CDR3 has 13 amino acids. Germline V gives CDR1 MNHEY, CDR2 SMNVEV (reference sequence). V was cut by 3 bases and J by 1 base, with 6 bases left in between. CDR3 region: CASSLAIQETQYF. CDR3 nucleotides: TGTGCCAGCAGTTTGGCGATCCAAGAGACCCAGTACTTC.

The chain carries TRBV2 and TRBJ1-1, with D possibly matching TRBD1 (5 bases). V lost 6 bases, J lost 1 base, and 18 bases lay in between. Germline CDR1 is SNHLY and CDR2 is FYNNEI. CDR3 length: 16 residues. The CDR3 is CASSYIGGPTNTEAFF. In DNA form, the CDR3 reads TGTGCCAGCAGCTATATCGGGGGTCCGACGAACACTGAAGCTTTCTTT.

V is TRBV27 and J is TRBJ2-3; either TRBD1 or TRBD2 may fit D (5 bases each). The length of the CDR3 is 14 residues. V was clipped by 3 bases and J by 1 base, with 8 bases between them. Germline lookup yields CDR1 MNHEY and CDR2 SMNVEV (reference sequence). The CDR3 here is CASSFLGGTDTQYF. Written as DNA, the CDR3 is TGTGCCAGCAGTTTTTTGGGGGGCACAGATACGCAGTATTTT.

This clone was counted between two and nine times. The chain uses TRBV7-9 and TRBJ2-7, with D uncertain. The CDR3 is 11 residues long. V was cut by 5 bases and J by 6 bases, with 8 bases left in between. In germline, CDR1 is SEHNR, CDR2 FQNEAQ (reference sequence). CDR3 protein: CASSQAPEQYF. The CDR3 DNA follows: TGTGCCAGCAGCCAGGCCCCCGAGCAGTACTTC.

CDR3 bases: TGTGCCAGCAGCGTAGCTGGGACCGATACCTTCGATTTTAACTATGGCTACACCTTC. This gives the protein CASSVAGTDTFDFNYGYTF. The chain combines TRBV9 with TRBJ1-2, with D perhaps TRBD1 (5 bases). Germline values: CDR1 SGDLS, CDR2 YYNGEE. The CDR3 runs to 19 residues. V lost 0 bases to trimming and J lost 1 base, with 22 bases between them.

J is TRBJ2-6 and V is TRBV7-6, with D perhaps TRBD2 (5 bases). Germline CDR1 is SGHVS and CDR2 is FNYEAQ. This CDR3 comprises 15 residues. Trimming took 5 bases from V and 2 from J, leaving 10 bases between them. CDR3 loop: CASSRGWAGANVLTF. The CDR3 DNA reads TGTGCCAGCAGCCGCGGGTGGGCTGGGGCCAACGTCCTGACTTTC.

The CDR3 DNA is TGTGCCAGCAGCTTAACGGGCGGGGGGGCCCTCTACGAGCAGTACTTC. Encoded protein: CASSLTGGGALYEQYF. The chain uses TRBV7-2 and TRBJ2-7; TRBD2 agrees at 9 bases. This CDR3 spans 16 amino acids. J gave up 3 bases and V 2 bases, and 8 bases lay outside the gene matches. Germline CDR1 is SGHTA and CDR2 is FQGNSA.

The rearrangement links TRBV7-3 to TRBJ1-2; a possible D gene is TRBD1 (5 bases). CDR1 and CDR2 (germline): SGHTA, FQGTGA. This CDR3 comprises 16 residues. V lost 0 bases and J 4 bases, leaving 15 bases between the germline ends. The CDR3 DNA reads as TGTGCCAGCAGCTTAACGCGGGACCGATTCCGCTATGGCTACACCTTC. It specifies CASSLTRDRFRYGYTF.

The rearrangement uses TRBV19 and TRBJ2-1; D not certain. V was clipped by 4 bases and J by 10 bases, with 14 bases between them. In germline, CDR1 is LNHDA, CDR2 SQIVND (reference sequence). The CDR3 runs 13 residues. CDR3 loop: CASSTHLVREQFF. In nucleotides, the CDR3 is TGTGCCAGTAGTACCCACCTGGTCAGGGAGCAGTTCTTC.

V is TRBV7-9 and J is TRBJ2-1; D possibly uses TRBD1 or TRBD2 (6 bases each). Trimming pared 5 bases from V and 2 bases from J, leaving 13 bases between. The CDR3 is made up of 15 amino acids. Per germline, CDR1 SEHNR and CDR2 FQNEAQ (reference sequence). The chain's CDR3 is CASSELGGTYNEQFF. The CDR3, as DNA: TGTGCCAGCAGCGAGCTCGGGGGCACCTACAATGAGCAGTTCTTC.

The CDR3 here is CASSPPWVPYEQYF. The CDR3 DNA reads as TGTGCCAGCAGCCCCCCGTGGGTACCCTACGAGCAGTACTTC. This chain uses TRBV11-2 with TRBJ2-7; D is ambiguous. CDR1 and CDR2 (germline): SGHAT, FQNNGV. Trimming removed 5 bases at V and 2 bases at J, with 13 bases between. This CDR3 spans 14 amino acids.

The V call is TRBV19, the J call TRBJ1-5; the D is unclear. The CDR3 sequence is 15 residues long. The V end lost 3 bases, the J end lost 3 bases, and 12 bases lay between the germline ends. The germline CDR1 and CDR2 sequences are LNHDA and SQIVND (reference sequence). The CDR3 nucleotides are TGTGCCAGTAGTATGGGTGGGAGATCCAATCAGCCCCAGCATTTT. Amino acid sequence: CASSMGGRSNQPQHF. Variable domain in full (rest from reference TRBV19 and TRBJ1-5): DGGITQSPKYLFRKEGQNVTLSCEQNLNHDAMYWYRQDPGQGLRLIYYSQIVNDFQKGDIAEGYSVSREKKESFPLTVTSAQKNPTAFYLCASSMGGRSNQPQHFGDGTRLSIL.

The chain uses TRBV6-5 and TRBJ2-7; TRBD1 aligns across 9 bases. With V trimmed by 0 bases and J by 6 bases, 6 bases remained unmatched. This CDR3 comprises 15 residues. Germline lookup yields CDR1 MNHEY and CDR2 SVGAGI. CDR3 in DNA: TGTGCCAGCAGTTACTCGAGGGACAGGGAACGCGAGCAGTACTTC. This codes for CASSYSRDREREQYF.

This sequence joins TRBV27 and TRBJ2-7; D might be TRBD1 (5 bases). V was pared by 1 base and J by 2 bases, with 6 bases between. This CDR3 spans 13 amino acids. Germline V gives CDR1 MNHEY, CDR2 SMNVEV (reference sequence). The CDR3 loop reads CASSLLGPYEQYF. The CDR3 DNA is TGTGCCAGCAGTTTATTGGGGCCCTACGAGCAGTACTTC.

The chain is built from TRBV2 and TRBJ2-7; weak D call: TRBD1 (5 bases). The CDR3 is 13 amino acids. The germline gives CDR1 SNHLY, CDR2 FYNNEI. Trimming removed 3 bases from V and 0 bases from J, with 6 bases in between. Here the CDR3 reads CASSEDTSYEQYF. The CDR3 DNA follows: TGTGCCAGCAGTGAGGACACCTCCTACGAGCAGTACTTC.

V is TRBV5-6 and J is TRBJ2-2; D is undetermined. Trimming took off 2 bases at V and 2 bases at J, with 10 bases between the two ends. Germline V gives CDR1 SGHDT, CDR2 YYEEEE. The CDR3 covers 15 residues. CDR3 sequence (DNA): TGTGCCAGCAGCTTAGAAGGGTATAACACCGGGGAGCTGTTTTTT. Translation gives CASSLEGYNTGELFF.

This chain uses TRBV9 with TRBJ2-1; 10 bases fit TRBD1. The CDR3 loop spans 17 amino acids. V lost 4 bases to trimming and J lost 6 bases; unmatched junction nucleotides: 13. Germline lookup yields CDR1 SGDLS and CDR2 YYNGEE. This chain's CDR3 is CASSLGSGTGDGNEQFF. In DNA, the CDR3 is TGTGCCAGCAGCTTGGGATCCGGGACAGGGGACGGCAATGAGCAGTTCTTC.

This chain joins TRBV5-1 and TRBJ2-7, with 11 bases fitting TRBD1. J lost 3 bases, V lost 6 bases, and 5 bases had no gene match. Per germline, CDR1 SGHRS and CDR2 YFSETQ. The CDR3 totals 14 residues. This CDR3 reads CASMGQGDNYEQYF. In DNA form, the CDR3 reads TGCGCCAGCATGGGACAGGGGGATAACTACGAGCAGTACTTC.

The V gene is TRBV6-9, the J gene TRBJ1-5, with TRBD1 identical over 8 bases. V shed 6 bases, J shed 6 bases, and the junction held 10 bases outside the gene matches. CDR3 size: 15 residues. In germline, CDR1 is MNHGY, CDR2 SVAAGI. The CDR3: CASSRGTGVAQPQHF. CDR3 nucleotide sequence: TGTGCCAGCAGCCGAGGGACAGGAGTCGCTCAGCCCCAGCATTTT.

The chain joins TRBV6-1 to TRBJ1-4; a weak D match, TRBD1 (5 bases). Germline V CDR1 and CDR2: MNHNS, SASEGT. This CDR3 has 14 amino acids. The V end was cut by 11 bases, the J end by 3 bases, with 16 bases between. The CDR3 region is CAAAEGDANEKLFF. The CDR3 DNA follows: TGTGCCGCAGCCGAAGGGGATGCTAATGAAAAACTGTTTTTT.

The chain has TRBV6-1 and TRBJ2-2, with D unclear. CDR3 length: 13 residues. Trimming removed 6 bases at V and 0 bases at J, with 5 bases between. CDR1 MNHNS and CDR2 SASEGT come from the germline V gene. The CDR3 DNA sequence: TGTGCCAGCAGCTCTACGAACACCGGGGAGCTGTTTTTT. Its translation: CASSSTNTGELFF.